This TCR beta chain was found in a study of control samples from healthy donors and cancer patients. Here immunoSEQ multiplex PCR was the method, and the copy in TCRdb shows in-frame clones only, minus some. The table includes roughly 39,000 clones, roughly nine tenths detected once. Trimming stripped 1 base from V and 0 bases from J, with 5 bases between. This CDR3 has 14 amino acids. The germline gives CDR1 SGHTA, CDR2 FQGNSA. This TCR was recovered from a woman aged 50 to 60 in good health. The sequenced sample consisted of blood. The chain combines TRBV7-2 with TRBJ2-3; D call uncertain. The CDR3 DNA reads TGTGCCAGCAGCTTAGGACACAGCACAGATACGCAGTATTTT. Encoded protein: CASSLGHSTDTQYF.